Listed below are T cell receptor beta chains from one sample, sequenced in a study of beta chain features in type 1 diabetes. Here immunoSEQ multiplex PCR was the method, and the copy in TCRdb shows in-frame clones only, minus some. The sample records 150,000 or so clones, about a tenth being singletons. What was sequenced was central memory CD4+ T cells from blood. The receptors derive from a woman in her forties in good health. CDR3s include the opening cysteine and the closing phenylalanine or tryptophan. A D gene is named only where the DNA matches it firmly. Expanded clones get a size class; other rows say once, few or many, or leave the size out.

D gene	clone size	V gene	J gene	CDR3 DNA	CDR3 protein
-	-	TRBV29-1	TRBJ1-2	TGCAGCGTTGACCGCGAGGGTTCGAACTATGGCTACACCTTC	CSVDREGSNYGYTF
-	few	TRBV4-3	TRBJ1-3	TGCGCCAGCAGCCAAGACACTGGAAACACCATATATTTT	CASSQDTGNTIYF
TRBD2	few	TRBV27	TRBJ2-5	TGTGCCACTGCCGGGGGGAGTCCGGGAGGGGCCCAGTACTTC	CATAGGSPGGAQYF
-	-	TRBV9	TRBJ1-1	TGTGCCAGCAGCGTAGAGAGTCACCCGTGGTTCTTT	CASSVESHPWFF
-	-	TRBV2	TRBJ1-2	TGTGCCAGCAGTGTAGGTTGGAGGGTCGGCTACACCTTC	CASSVGWRVGYTF
-	-	TRBV4-3	TRBJ1-1	TGCGCCAGCAGCCAATTCTCCAGGGGGAACACTGAAGCTTTCTTT	CASSQFSRGNTEAFF
-	few	TRBV5-1	TRBJ2-3	TGCGCCAGCAGCTTGGGGGCCCCTATAGATACGCAGTATTTT	CASSLGAPIDTQYF
-	-	TRBV5-1	TRBJ2-7	TGCGCCAGCAGCGCCACAGGGTTGGGCGAGCAGTACTTC	CASSATGLGEQYF
-	-	TRBV7-2	TRBJ2-3	TGTGCCAGCAGCTTAGGAGGGCAAGTCACAGATACGCAGTATTTT	CASSLGGQVTDTQYF
TRBD1	-	TRBV5-1	TRBJ2-1	TGCGCCAGTGCCGGGACAGCTAACAATGAGCAGTTCTTC	CASAGTANNEQFF
-	many	TRBV7-9	TRBJ1-6	TGTGCCAGCAGCTTACTCCGGGAGGAACCCCTCCACTTT	CASSLLREEPLHF
TRBD1	few	TRBV27	TRBJ2-7	TGTGCCAGCAGTTTGGGTGGGGACAGATTCCTGGAGCAGTACTTC	CASSLGGDRFLEQYF
-	many	TRBV2	TRBJ2-1	TGTGCCAGCAGATTGGACAGCTGGGCGCAGTTCTTC	CASRLDSWAQFF
-	few	TRBV7-9	TRBJ2-2	TGTGCCAGCAGCCCATCGACTGCCACCGGGGAGCTGTTTTTT	CASSPSTATGELFF
-	-	TRBV2	TRBJ1-6	TGTGCCAGCAGCGAGGGACATCCGGCAGGGGCCCTCCACTTT	CASSEGHPAGALHF
-	few	TRBV7-8	TRBJ1-1	TGTGCCAGTCGATCAGGGAAGAACACTGAAGCTTTCTTT	CASRSGKNTEAFF
TRBD1	-	TRBV29-1	TRBJ1-4	TGCAGCGTTGGGGACAGGGGGCTACCAAAACTGTTTTTT	CSVGDRGLPKLFF
TRBD2	once	TRBV7-2	TRBJ2-5	TGTGCCAGCAGCCTCCAGCGGGGGGAAGAGACCCAGTACTTC	CASSLQRGEETQYF
-	-	TRBV5-1	TRBJ2-5	TGCGCCAGCACCGGGTCCGGTGATCGAGAGACCCAGTACTTC	CASTGSGDRETQYF
-	many	TRBV18	TRBJ2-6	TGTGCCAGCTCACCCTACGGGGCCAACGTCCTGACTTTC	CASSPYGANVLTF
TRBD1	few	TRBV9	TRBJ1-2	TGTGCCAGCAGCGTAAGCCGAAGACAGGGAGGATACGGCTACACCTTC	CASSVSRRQGGYGYTF
TRBD1	few	TRBV27	TRBJ1-5	TGTGCCAGCAGTCCGAACAGGGGAGGCGATCAGCCCCAGCATTTT	CASSPNRGGDQPQHF
-	many	TRBV7-2	TRBJ2-4	TGTGCCAGCAGCTTAGCGGGGGGGCTGGCCAAAAACATTCAGTACTTC	CASSLAGGLAKNIQYF
-	many	TRBV10-3	TRBJ2-5	TGTGCCATCGCCCGCGGGGGCAGAGAGACCCAGTACTTC	CAIARGGRETQYF
TRBD2	-	TRBV19	TRBJ2-5	TGTGCCAGTAGTAAATGGGGACTAGCGGGGGAATCCCCACACCGGCAAGAGACCCAGTACTTC	CASSKWGLAGESPHRQETQYF
-	-	TRBV7-2	TRBJ2-3	TGTGCCAGCAGCTTAACGGGTAGCCCAGATACGCAGTATTTT	CASSLTGSPDTQYF
-	few	TRBV12-5	TRBJ1-5	TGTGCTACCACGCCAGGGGATCAGCCCCAGCATTTT	CATTPGDQPQHF
TRBD1	few	TRBV15	TRBJ1-5	TGTGCCACCCAAAACGACAGGGGGTGGGATCAGCCCCAGCATTTT	CATQNDRGWDQPQHF
-	-	TRBV29-1	TRBJ2-7	TGCAGCGTTGAAGGGGCCGGTTTATCGCGCGAGCAGTACTTC	CSVEGAGLSREQYF
TRBD1	-	TRBV25-1	TRBJ2-7	TGTGCCAGCAGGAGGGACAGCTCCTACGAGCAGTACTTC	CASRRDSSYEQYF
-	-	TRBV18	TRBJ1-4	TGTGCCAGCTCACCTCAGGGTCGCCCTAATGAAAAACTGTTTTTT	CASSPQGRPNEKLFF
-	few	TRBV7-8	TRBJ2-1	TGTGCCAGCAGCTTACGGGAAACGACCTACAATGAGCAGTTCTTC	CASSLRETTYNEQFF
TRBD1	few	TRBV14	TRBJ2-3	TGTGCCAGCAGCTCCGGGACAGGGTACACAGATACGCAGTATTTT	CASSSGTGYTDTQYF
-	few	TRBV5-4	TRBJ1-2	TGTGCCAGCAGCTTGGACGGGATCCCTAACTATGGCTACACCTTC	CASSLDGIPNYGYTF
-	few	TRBV5-6	TRBJ2-6	TGTGCCAGCAGCTTGTACAGGCAAGTTGGTGGGGCCAACGTCCTGACTTTC	CASSLYRQVGGANVLTF
TRBD2	few	TRBV7-2	TRBJ2-1	TGTGCCAGCAGCCGAGTAGCGGGGGGGTACAATGAGCAGTTCTTC	CASSRVAGGYNEQFF
TRBD1	-	TRBV6-1	TRBJ1-2	TGTGCCATCAGGGGGGACAGGGGTAACTATGGCTACACCTTC	CAIRGDRGNYGYTF
TRBD1	few	TRBV9	TRBJ1-2	TGTGCCAGCAGCGTAGAGGGACAGGCGAAGAGCTACACCTTC	CASSVEGQAKSYTF
-	-	TRBV2	TRBJ1-2	TGTGCCAGCAAAGAGAGCCCCTATGGCTACACCTTC	CASKESPYGYTF
TRBD1	few	TRBV5-1	TRBJ1-6	TGCGCCAGCAGCTTGGAAGGCCCGCCGGGACAGTCTAATTCACCCCTCCACTTT	CASSLEGPPGQSNSPLHF